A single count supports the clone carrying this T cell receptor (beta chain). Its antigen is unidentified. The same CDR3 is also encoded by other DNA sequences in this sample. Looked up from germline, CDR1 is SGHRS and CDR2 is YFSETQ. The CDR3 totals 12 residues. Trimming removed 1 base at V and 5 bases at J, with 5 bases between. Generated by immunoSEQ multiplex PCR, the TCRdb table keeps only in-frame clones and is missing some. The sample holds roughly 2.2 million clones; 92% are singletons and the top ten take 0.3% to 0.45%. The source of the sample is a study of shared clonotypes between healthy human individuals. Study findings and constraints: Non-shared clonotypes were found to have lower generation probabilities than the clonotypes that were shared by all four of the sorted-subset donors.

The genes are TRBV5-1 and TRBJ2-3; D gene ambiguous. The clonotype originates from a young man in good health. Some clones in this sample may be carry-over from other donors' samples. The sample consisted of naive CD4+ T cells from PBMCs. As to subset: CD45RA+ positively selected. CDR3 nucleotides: TGCGCCAGCAGCTTGAACCGAGATACGCAGTATTTT. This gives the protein CASSLNRDTQYF.